Below are 23 T cell receptor beta chains sequenced from a single sample in a study of Ad26.COV2.S vaccination and SARS-CoV-2 variants. The data were produced by immunoSEQ multiplex PCR, yet TCRdb's version contains in-frame clones alone and is incomplete. The sample holds 400,000 to 500,000 clones; 75% to 90% are singletons and the top ten take 2.5% to 3%. Treatment indicated: some 20 received Ad26.COV2.S at low or high dose, single or two shots; about 5 received placebo; per-sample allocation not given. All samples were drawn on day 63, counting from the first vaccine or placebo injection. The source was peripheral blood, collected in a trial of Ad26.COV2.S vaccine versus placebo. These receptors were taken from a person between 18 and 65 years old who received the Ad26.COV2.S COVID-19 vaccine or a placebo.

The genes are TRBV5-4 and TRBJ1-2; 8 bases agree with TRBD1. J was trimmed by 7 bases and V by 0 bases; bases with no gene match: 8. The CDR3 runs to 15 residues. Germline values: CDR1 SGHNT, CDR2 YYREEE (reference sequence). The CDR3 region is CASSLVGQGSSGYTF. As DNA, the CDR3 is TGTGCCAGCAGCTTGGTCGGACAGGGCTCGAGTGGCTACACCTTC.

V gene TRBV6-5 combines with J gene TRBJ2-5, with D uncertain. The CDR3 is made up of 12 amino acids. Germline V gene sequence: CDR1 MNHEY, CDR2 SVGAGI. Trimming removed 5 bases at V and 6 bases at J, with 10 bases between. The CDR3 loop is CASSKLGQTQYF. CDR3 in DNA: TGTGCCAGCAGTAAACTCGGACAGACCCAGTACTTC.

This sequence joins TRBV7-9 and TRBJ2-7, with D possibly TRBD1 on 7 matching bases. The V and J ends lost 5 bases and 4 bases respectively, with 15 bases between them. CDR1 and CDR2 from the germline V gene are SEHNR and FQNEAQ (reference sequence). The CDR3 extends over 14 amino acids. CDR3 loop: CASSGGGGRYEQYF. CDR3 DNA: TGTGCCAGCAGCGGCGGAGGGGGCAGATACGAGCAGTACTTC.

The V gene is TRBV7-2, the J gene TRBJ1-6; 8 positions match TRBD1. The ends lost 10 bases at V and 7 bases at J; junction bases unmatched: 6. This CDR3 spans 13 amino acids. The germline V gene has CDR1 SGHTA and CDR2 FQGNSA. CDR3 nucleotides: TGTGCCACCGAGACAGGGGTAAATTCACCCCTCCACTTT. Translated: CATETGVNSPLHF.

The rearrangement links TRBV7-8 to TRBJ2-7; TRBD1 matches 12 bases. J was trimmed by 3 bases and V by 5 bases; bases with no gene match: 5. CDR1 is SGHVS and CDR2 is FQNEAQ in the germline V gene. This CDR3 has 15 amino acids. CDR3 DNA: TGTGCCAGCAGCCCGGGACAGGGGGCGATCTACGAGCAGTACGTC. Amino acids: CASSPGQGAIYEQYV.

The J gene is TRBJ2-4, the V gene TRBV11-2; D gene ambiguous. Germline CDR1 SGHAT, CDR2 FQNNGV. Deletions cut 6 bases from V and 6 bases from J, with 21 bases between. This CDR3 contains 16 residues. CDR3 amino acids: CASRPSGLGMVNIQYF. In nucleotides, the CDR3 is TGTGCCAGCAGACCAAGTGGGCTGGGGATGGTAAACATTCAGTACTTC.

As for this clone: Other DNA sequences within the sample encode an identical CDR3. The J gene is TRBJ2-7, the V gene TRBV4-1; D is unresolved. Germline V gene data show CDR1 as MGHRA and CDR2 as YSYEKL. Trimming left V 4 bases short and J 2 bases short, with 12 bases between. The CDR3 totals 14 residues. The CDR3 DNA reads as TGCGCCAGCAGCCTCAGGACCGGTACCTACGAGCAGTACTTC. Translating it yields CASSLRTGTYEQYF.

The gene calls are TRBV7-8 and TRBJ2-1, with 9 bases identical to TRBD2. Germline V CDR1 and CDR2: SGHVS, FQNEAQ. With 1 base clipped from V and 9 bases from J, the junction kept 1 base outside the gene matches. This CDR3 has 13 residues. The CDR3 region has the DNA TGTGCCAGCAGCTTAGGGACTAGCGTTGAGCAGTTCTTC. Translation: CASSLGTSVEQFF.

CDR3 sequence (DNA): TGTGCCAGCAGCTTAGAAACGGGAGAATACTACGAGCAGTACTTC. This translates into CASSLETGEYYEQYF. The rearrangement links TRBV7-8 to TRBJ2-7, with D tentatively TRBD2 (6 bases). The CDR3 contains 15 residues. CDR1 is SGHVS, CDR2 FQNEAQ, per germline. The V and J ends lost 1 base and 3 bases respectively, with 13 bases between them.

The chain couples TRBV29-1 to TRBJ2-3; TRBD1 might be the D (6 bases). Trimming took off 1 base at V and 6 bases at J, with 8 bases between the two ends. The CDR3 loop spans 12 amino acids. Germline CDR1 is SQVTM and CDR2 is ANQGSEA. The CDR3 is CSVEGQGDTQYF. Written as DNA, the CDR3 is TGCAGCGTTGAAGGTCAGGGGGATACGCAGTATTTT.

The genes are TRBV6-5 and TRBJ1-2; D is possibly TRBD1 (5 bases). V was trimmed by 0 bases and J by 4 bases, leaving 12 bases between them. Germline assignment: CDR1 MNHEY and CDR2 SVGAGI. CDR3 length: 15 amino acids. This CDR3 is CASSYSFQGSYGYTF. The CDR3 DNA sequence: TGTGCCAGCAGTTACTCTTTCCAGGGCTCCTATGGCTACACCTTC.

The chain couples TRBV18 to TRBJ2-7; either TRBD1 or TRBD2 may fit D (5 bases each). The V gene's germline CDR1 is KGHSH and CDR2 LQKENI. Trimming removed 2 bases at V and 3 bases at J, with 8 bases between. The CDR3 covers 13 residues. The CDR3 DNA sequence: TGTGCCAGCTCACCAGGGGGTAGCTACGAGCAGTACGTC. This codes for CASSPGGSYEQYV.

The chain links TRBV5-1 to TRBJ2-6, with D unclear. Germline V gene sequence: CDR1 SGHRS, CDR2 YFSETQ. Deletions cut 2 bases from V and 0 bases from J, with 9 bases between. This CDR3 spans 16 amino acids. CDR3 region: CASSFAHSSGANVLTF. The CDR3 DNA reads TGCGCCAGCAGCTTCGCCCACAGCTCTGGGGCCAACGTCCTGACTTTC.

In this sample, this clone turned up a few times. The chain couples TRBV5-1 to TRBJ2-2; D possibly corresponds to TRBD1 (5 bases). Trimming removed 7 bases at V and 0 bases at J, with 10 bases between. The CDR3 is made up of 14 amino acids. Germline V lookup: CDR1 SGHRS, CDR2 YFSETQ. DNA of the CDR3: TGCGCCAGCCAACAGGTACCGAACACCGGGGAGCTGTTTTTT. Protein product: CASQQVPNTGELFF.

This chain joins TRBV7-2 and TRBJ2-1; perhaps TRBD2 as D (6 bases). The CDR3 is made up of 15 amino acids. Germline V lookup: CDR1 SGHTA, CDR2 FQGNSA. The germline V and J ends were trimmed by 3 bases and 8 bases, with 17 bases remaining between them. The CDR3 DNA reads as TGTGCCAGCAGCTTTAGCGGAGCCCGGGGCGATGAGCAGTTCTTC. It is translated as CASSFSGARGDEQFF.

The chain recombines TRBV13 with TRBJ2-3, with 10 bases that match TRBD2. The junction had 10 bases not matched to a gene; V was cut back by 5 bases and J by 2 bases. The CDR3 spans 17 residues. In germline, CDR1 is PRHDT, CDR2 FYEKMQ (reference sequence). CDR3 nucleotides: TGTGCCAGCAGCCCCGCGTTTAGCGGGGGGCCCACAGATACGCAGTATTTT. It encodes CASSPAFSGGPTDTQYF.

The V and J genes are TRBV7-2 and TRBJ1-5; D remains ambiguous. The germline V gene encodes CDR1 SGHTA and CDR2 FQGNSA. The CDR3 contains 15 residues. The V end was cut by 1 base, the J end by 2 bases, with 9 bases between. The CDR3 nucleotides read TGTGCCAGCAGCTTAGTTTACTGGGGCAATCAGCCCCAGCATTTT. Translated: CASSLVYWGNQPQHF.

The V and J genes are TRBV15 and TRBJ1-2; possibly TRBD1 for D (5 bases). The CDR3 totals 14 residues. Germline-derived CDR1 and CDR2 are LNHNV and YYDKDF (reference sequence). Trimming stripped 5 bases from V and 8 bases from J, with 18 bases between. CDR3 region: CATSSSGTLRGYTF. The DNA for the CDR3 is TGTGCCACCAGCTCGAGTGGGACGCTGAGGGGCTACACCTTC.

This chain connects TRBV18 to TRBJ2-5; 11 nucleotides agree with TRBD2. This CDR3 region has 18 residues. Germline lookup yields CDR1 KGHSH and CDR2 LQKENI. After removal of 2 bases from V and 2 bases from J, the junction contained 10 bases not matched to a gene. CDR3 sequence reads: CASSPLLLAGDRQETQYF. For the CDR3, the DNA is TGTGCCAGCTCACCATTATTACTAGCGGGGGACCGACAAGAGACCCAGTACTTC.

The V gene is TRBV2, the J gene TRBJ1-2; possible D gene TRBD1, 6 bases. The CDR3 extends over 16 amino acids. V shed 6 bases and J shed 3 bases, with 20 bases lying between them. In germline, CDR1 is SNHLY, CDR2 FYNNEI. CDR3 DNA sequence: TGTGCCAGCAGGGACACGCGGGGGGGGCAGTACTATGGCTACACCTTC. This sequence encodes CASRDTRGGQYYGYTF.

This rearrangement joins TRBV4-3 to TRBJ1-1; 7 nucleotides agree with TRBD1. The V and J ends lost 1 base and 1 base, in that order; junction bases with no gene match: 6. The CDR3 loop spans 16 amino acids. CDR1 LGHNA and CDR2 YSLEER come from the germline V gene. Written as DNA, the CDR3 is TGCGCCAGCAGCCAAGGGAGACAGGGATGGAACACTGAAGCTTTCTTT. It codes for CASSQGRQGWNTEAFF.

The J gene is TRBJ1-4, the V gene TRBV4-2; D remains unclear. V lost 0 bases and J lost 8, with 10 bases in between. The CDR3 consists of 14 residues. Germline CDR1 reads LGHNA; CDR2 reads YNFKEQ. The CDR3 here is CASSQERVGEKLFF. The CDR3 nucleotides are TGTGCCAGCAGCCAAGAGAGGGTAGGAGAAAAACTGTTTTTT.

This clone was counted once. This chain joins TRBV7-2 and TRBJ2-2; 14 bases are shared with TRBD2. Germline lookup yields CDR1 SGHTA and CDR2 FQGNSA. The CDR3 is made up of 16 amino acids. Unmatched junction bases numbered 8, after V lost 10 bases and J lost 4 bases. The CDR3 DNA reads as TGTGCCACCACGACTAGCGGGGGGGCGGGCACCGGGGAGCTGTTTTTT. This codes for CATTTSGGAGTGELFF.